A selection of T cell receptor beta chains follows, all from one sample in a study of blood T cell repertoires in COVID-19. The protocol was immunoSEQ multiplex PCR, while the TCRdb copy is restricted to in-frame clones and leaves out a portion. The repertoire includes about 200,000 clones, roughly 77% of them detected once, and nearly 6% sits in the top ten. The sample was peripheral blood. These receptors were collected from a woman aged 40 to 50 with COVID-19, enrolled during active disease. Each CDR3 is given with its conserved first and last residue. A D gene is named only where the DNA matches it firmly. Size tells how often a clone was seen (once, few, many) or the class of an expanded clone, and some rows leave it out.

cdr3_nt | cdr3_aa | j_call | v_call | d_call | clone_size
TGTGCCTCGAATGAGCAGTTCTTC | CASNEQFF | TRBJ2-1 | TRBV30 | - | few
TGTGCCAGCTCACCATTCCCCGGGACACCTAACCTCCAAGAGACCCAGTACTTC | CASSPFPGTPNLQETQYF | TRBJ2-5 | TRBV18 | - | -
TGTGCCAGCAGTGCCCAGGGTGGGATGGACACTGAAGCTTTCTTT | CASSAQGGMDTEAFF | TRBJ1-1 | TRBV2 | - | -
TGTGCCAGCTCACCGACCGACTTCGGACTAGGGTTAGGGCAGTTCTTC | CASSPTDFGLGLGQFF | TRBJ2-1 | TRBV18 | TRBD2 | -
TGTGCCAGCATCTCTGGGCCCAGTGGCTACACCTTC | CASISGPSGYTF | TRBJ1-2 | TRBV12-3/TRBV12-4 | - | -
TGTGCCAGCACCTTCCCGGGGCAGCCCCAGCATTTT | CASTFPGQPQHF | TRBJ1-5 | TRBV6-5 | - | -
TGTGCCAGCAGCCCTGGTAGGGGCATGGACGAGCAGTACTTC | CASSPGRGMDEQYF | TRBJ2-7 | TRBV9 | - | -
TGTGCCAGCAGCTCCTCTAGCGGGGGGGTGGCCAAAAACATTCAGTACTTC | CASSSSSGGVAKNIQYF | TRBJ2-4 | TRBV7-9 | TRBD2 | -
TGTGCCAGCAGGGAGGTGGGCCCACTGAAGGAGCAGTTCTTC | CASREVGPLKEQFF | TRBJ2-1 | TRBV6-5 | - | -
TGCGCCAGCAGTGAGGGTGTCGGGGCCAAAAACATTCAGTACTTC | CASSEGVGAKNIQYF | TRBJ2-4 | TRBV10-1 | - | -
TGTGCCAGCAGCCAATTCCTACAGGGGATCTATGGCTACACCTTC | CASSQFLQGIYGYTF | TRBJ1-2 | TRBV3-1/TRBV3-2 | TRBD1 | -
TGTGCTAGTGGTATGCACGCGGGAGCCCCAGATACGCAGTATTTT | CASGMHAGAPDTQYF | TRBJ2-3 | TRBV12-5 | TRBD2 | -
TGTGCCAGCAGCTTAGTAACTAACACTGAAGCTTTCTTT | CASSLVTNTEAFF | TRBJ1-1 | TRBV11-2 | - | -
TGTGCCAGCGAAAGGGGGCTTCGGGAAGAAGCTTTCTTT | CASERGLREEAFF | TRBJ1-1 | TRBV5-6 | TRBD1 | -
TGTGCCAGCTCACCGGGACAGGGCGCTTGGAACACTGAAGCTTTCTTT | CASSPGQGAWNTEAFF | TRBJ1-1 | TRBV18 | TRBD1 | -
TGTGCCAGCAGTGGGAGGGATACCTCTGGGGCCAACGTCCTGACTTTC | CASSGRDTSGANVLTF | TRBJ2-6 | TRBV27 | TRBD2 | -
TGTGCCAGCAGCACAGATCGGGGGCAAGAGACCCAGTACTTC | CASSTDRGQETQYF | TRBJ2-5 | TRBV21-1 | - | -
TGCAGCGTATTAGCGGGAAGCACAGATACGCAGTATTTT | CSVLAGSTDTQYF | TRBJ2-3 | TRBV29-1 | TRBD2 | -
TGTGCCAGCAGCCCCACGACAGGGAGAGGCGAGCAGTACTTC | CASSPTTGRGEQYF | TRBJ2-7 | TRBV11-2 | TRBD1 | -
TGTGCCAGCACGCGCGGGGCTCAGGCGTATGGCTACACCTTC | CASTRGAQAYGYTF | TRBJ1-2 | TRBV3-1/TRBV3-2 | - | -
TGTGCCAGTAGCCCCGGGACTAGCGGGAGCAATGAGCAGTTCTTC | CASSPGTSGSNEQFF | TRBJ2-1 | TRBV19 | TRBD2 | -
TGTGCCTGGAGTGGGGGGAGGACAACCGGCTACACCTTC | CAWSGGRTTGYTF | TRBJ1-2 | TRBV30 | - | -
TGCGCCAGCAGCCAGACGGGACTCGGGACTTACGAGCAGTACTTC | CASSQTGLGTYEQYF | TRBJ2-7 | TRBV4-1 | - | once
TGTGCCACCAGTGATTTGGACAGGGTTGATTACGAGCAGTACTTC | CATSDLDRVDYEQYF | TRBJ2-7 | TRBV24-1 | TRBD1 | many
TGTGCCAGCAGCGTTCCCGGGACAGGGAAAACTAACTATGGCTACACCTTC | CASSVPGTGKTNYGYTF | TRBJ1-2 | TRBV7-9 | TRBD1 | -
TGTGCCAGCAGGAAATCACTTCAAGAGACCCAGTACTTC | CASRKSLQETQYF | TRBJ2-5 | TRBV6-5 | - | -
TGTGCCAGCAGCCAACAGGGGTTTCAAGAGACCCAGTACTTC | CASSQQGFQETQYF | TRBJ2-5 | TRBV5-4 | TRBD1 | -
TGTGCCAGCAGCCAACGCGGGACAGGGGATAATTCACCCCTCCACTTT | CASSQRGTGDNSPLHF | TRBJ1-6 | TRBV3-1/TRBV3-2 | TRBD1 | -
TGTGCCAGCAGTGAAGGTCAGGGGGAGTATGGCTACACCTTC | CASSEGQGEYGYTF | TRBJ1-2 | TRBV6-1 | TRBD1 | -
TGTGCCAGTATAGGCAGGGTGAACACCGGGGAGCTGTTTTTT | CASIGRVNTGELFF | TRBJ2-2 | TRBV19 | - | -
TGTGCCAGCAGGTTCGACAGGGGAGGTCAGCCCCAGCATTTT | CASRFDRGGQPQHF | TRBJ1-5 | TRBV11-3 | TRBD1 | -
TGTGCCAGCAGCCATCTCCCGGGACAGAGACACACTGAAGCTTTCTTT | CASSHLPGQRHTEAFF | TRBJ1-1 | TRBV3-1/TRBV3-2 | TRBD1 | -
TGTGCCTGGGGCCTATCCTACGAGCAGTACTTC | CAWGLSYEQYF | TRBJ2-7 | TRBV30 | - | once
TGTGCCAGCAGCGACAATCAGAACACTGAAGCTTTCTTT | CASSDNQNTEAFF | TRBJ1-1 | TRBV7-9 | - | -
TGTGCCACCAGCAGAGATTGGCCGCTGCCTGGCGAGCAGTACTTC | CATSRDWPLPGEQYF | TRBJ2-7 | TRBV15 | - | -
TGTGCCAGCAGCTCAGAAACTGAAGCTTTCTTT | CASSSETEAFF | TRBJ1-1 | TRBV7-9 | - | -
TGTGCCAGCACCCAGGAGAGGGCATCTAACTATGGCTACACCTTC | CASTQERASNYGYTF | TRBJ1-2 | TRBV2 | - | -
TGTGCCAGTAGGGCAGATCCTAGCAATCAGCCCCAGCATTTT | CASRADPSNQPQHF | TRBJ1-5 | TRBV19 | - | -
TGTGCCAGCTCACCCGGGATCACAGGGGAAGGCTACACCTTC | CASSPGITGEGYTF | TRBJ1-2 | TRBV18 | TRBD1 | -
TGCGCCAGCAGCAGCGGGGGGGGCCTCCGGGCTGAAGCTTTCTTT | CASSSGGGLRAEAFF | TRBJ1-1 | TRBV4-3 | - | -
TGTGCCTGGAGTACGACAGGGGTTCTCGACTATGGCTACACCTTC | CAWSTTGVLDYGYTF | TRBJ1-2 | TRBV30 | TRBD1 | -
TGTGCCAGCAGCTTAGATGACAGGGGATTTGTCTATGGCTACACCTTC | CASSLDDRGFVYGYTF | TRBJ1-2 | TRBV7-6 | TRBD1 | -
TGTGCCATCAGTGTGGCGGTGGGCTCTGGAAACACCATATATTTT | CAISVAVGSGNTIYF | TRBJ1-3 | TRBV10-3 | - | -
TGTGCCTGGACGCGAGGGCGTAGCAATCAGCCCCAGCATTTT | CAWTRGRSNQPQHF | TRBJ1-5 | TRBV30 | - | -